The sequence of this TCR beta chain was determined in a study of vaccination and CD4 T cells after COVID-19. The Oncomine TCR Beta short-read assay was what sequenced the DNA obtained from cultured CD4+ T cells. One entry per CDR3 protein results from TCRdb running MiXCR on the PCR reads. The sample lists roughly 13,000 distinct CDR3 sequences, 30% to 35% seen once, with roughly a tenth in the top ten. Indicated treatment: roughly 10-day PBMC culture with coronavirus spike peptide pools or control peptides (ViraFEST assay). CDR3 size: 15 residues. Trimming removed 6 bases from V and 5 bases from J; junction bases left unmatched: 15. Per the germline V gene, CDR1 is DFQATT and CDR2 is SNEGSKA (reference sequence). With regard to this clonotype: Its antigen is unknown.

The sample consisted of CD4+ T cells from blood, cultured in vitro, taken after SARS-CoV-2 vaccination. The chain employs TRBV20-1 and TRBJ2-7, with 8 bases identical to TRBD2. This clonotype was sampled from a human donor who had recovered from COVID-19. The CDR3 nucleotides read TGCAGTGCCCACGGGGGGGCGGGAGGCGCCCACGAGCAGTACTTC. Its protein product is CSAHGGAGGAHEQYF.